The rows below give T cell receptor beta chains drawn from one sample of a study of read filtering for tumor transcriptome and immune sequencing. From the reads, TCRdb called clonotypes with MiXCR, one entry per CDR3 protein. This table has 30,000 to 35,000 distinct CDR3 sequences, less than 20% appearing once. Source material: a population of CD138-negative cells sorted from bone marrow. Receptor source: a donor at least 40 years old with multiple myeloma. Each CDR3 is given with its conserved first and last residue. Each record gives: V gene, D gene, clone size, J gene, CDR3 protein, CDR3 DNA. The D gene is left open where the match is weak. Rows may omit the clone size; those that give it use once, few, many or a size class.

>TRBV7-9|TRBD2|many|TRBJ2-1
CASSRTSGAEHIYNEQFF
TGTGCCAGCAGCCGAACTAGCGGAGCCGAACATATATACAATGAGCAGTTCTTC
>TRBV4-2|NA|few|TRBJ2-7
CASSQVGNEQYF
TGTGCCAGCAGCCAAGTGGGGAACGAGCAGTACTTC
>TRBV10-1|TRBD2|medium-sized|TRBJ2-1
CASPWAERGAYNEQFF
TGCGCCAGCCCCTGGGCCGAGCGGGGGGCATACAATGAGCAGTTCTTC
>TRBV28|NA|many|TRBJ2-3
CASSSPQVVGTDTQYF
TGTGCCAGCAGTTCCCCCCAGGTTGTGGGTACAGATACGCAGTATTTT
>TRBV20-1|NA|NA|TRBJ1-5
CSARLGGRSNQPQHF
TGCAGTGCTAGATTGGGTGGACGGAGCAATCAGCCCCAGCATTTT
>TRBV29-1|NA|many|TRBJ2-7
CSGSGTNSYEQYF
TGCAGCGGGTCTGGGACAAATTCCTACGAGCAGTACTTC
>TRBV6-6|NA|many|TRBJ2-6
CASSVPRTGANVLTF
TGTGCCAGCAGTGTTCCTAGAACTGGGGCCAACGTCCTGACTTTC
>TRBV14|NA|many|TRBJ1-3
CASSVLGNGNTIYF
TGTGCCAGCAGCGTATTGGGAAATGGAAACACCATATATTTT
>TRBV7-2|TRBD2|NA|TRBJ2-5
CASSHNLADQETQYF
TGTGCCAGCAGCCATAACCTAGCGGACCAAGAGACCCAGTACTTC
>TRBV28|TRBD1|many|TRBJ1-2
CASSQGGTGGAYGYTF
TGTGCCAGCAGTCAAGGGGGGACAGGGGGCGCCTATGGCTACACCTTC
>TRBV7-9|TRBD1|few|TRBJ1-2
CASSLSQGADHTF
TGTGCCAGCAGCTTATCACAGGGGGCGGACCACACCTTC
>TRBV6-1|NA|many|TRBJ1-6
CASSEQDDNSPLHF
TGTGCCAGCAGTGAACAAGATGATAATTCACCCCTCCACTTT
>TRBV14|NA|many|TRBJ2-2
CASSQEATNTGELFF
TGTGCCAGCAGCCAAGAGGCGACAAACACCGGGGAGCTGTTTTTT
>TRBV19|TRBD2|NA|TRBJ2-1
CASSRTSGRPNEQFF
TGTGCCAGTAGTAGGACTAGCGGGAGGCCGAATGAGCAGTTCTTC
>TRBV6-1|TRBD2|few|TRBJ2-3
CASSERFGGRQTTDTQYF
TGTGCCAGCAGTGAGCGGTTTGGCGGGAGGCAAACCACAGATACGCAGTATTTT